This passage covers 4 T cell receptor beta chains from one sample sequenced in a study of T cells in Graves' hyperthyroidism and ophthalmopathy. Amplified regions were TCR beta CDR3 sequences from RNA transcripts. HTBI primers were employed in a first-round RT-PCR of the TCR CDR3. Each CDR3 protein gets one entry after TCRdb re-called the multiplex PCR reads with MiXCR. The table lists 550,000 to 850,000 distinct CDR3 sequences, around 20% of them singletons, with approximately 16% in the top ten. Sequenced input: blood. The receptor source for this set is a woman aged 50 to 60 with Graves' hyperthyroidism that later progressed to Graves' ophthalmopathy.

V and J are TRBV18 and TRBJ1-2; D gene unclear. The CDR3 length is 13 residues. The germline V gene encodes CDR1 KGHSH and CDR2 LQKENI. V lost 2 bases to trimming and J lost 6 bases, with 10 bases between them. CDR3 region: CASSPKGPHGYTF. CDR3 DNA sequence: TGTGCCAGCTCACCAAAAGGGCCTCATGGCTACACCTTC. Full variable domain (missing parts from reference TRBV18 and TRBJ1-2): NAGVMQNPRHLVRRRGQEARLRCSPMKGHSHVYWYRQLPEEGLKFMVYLQKENIIDESGMPKERFSAEFPKEGPSILRIQQVVRGDSAAYFCASSPKGPHGYTFGSGTRLTVV.

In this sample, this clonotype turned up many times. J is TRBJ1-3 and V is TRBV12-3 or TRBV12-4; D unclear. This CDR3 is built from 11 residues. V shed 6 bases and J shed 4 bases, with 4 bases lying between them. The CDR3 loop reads CASSLGNTIYF. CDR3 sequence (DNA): TGTGCCAGCAGCTTGGGAAACACCATATATTTT.

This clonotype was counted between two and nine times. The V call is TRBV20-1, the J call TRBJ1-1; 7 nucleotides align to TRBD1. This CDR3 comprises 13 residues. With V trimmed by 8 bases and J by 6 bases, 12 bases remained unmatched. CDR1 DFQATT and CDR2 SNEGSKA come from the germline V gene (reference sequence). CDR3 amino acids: CSSMTGIVAEAFF. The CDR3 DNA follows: TGCAGTTCCATGACAGGGATCGTCGCTGAAGCTTTCTTT.

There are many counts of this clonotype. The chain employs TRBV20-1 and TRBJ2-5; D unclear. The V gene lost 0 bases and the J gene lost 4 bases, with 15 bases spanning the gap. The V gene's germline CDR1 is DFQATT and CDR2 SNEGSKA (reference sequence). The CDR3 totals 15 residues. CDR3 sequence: CSARDGSRDRETQYF. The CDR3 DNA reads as TGCAGTGCTAGAGACGGCTCGAGAGATAGAGAGACCCAGTACTTC.